Each of the 29 T cell receptor beta chains below was sequenced from the same sample in a study of T cells in Graves' hyperthyroidism and ophthalmopathy. RNA transcripts were the template for amplifying TCR beta CDR3 regions. RT-PCR in the first round (using the HTBI primer set) targeted the TCR CDR3. MiXCR was run by TCRdb on the multiplex PCR reads, yielding one entry per CDR3 protein. This table holds around 620,000 distinct CDR3 sequences, about 43% found once. Sequences were obtained from peripheral blood or thyroid tissue (not recorded which). The receptors stem from an adult woman with Graves' disease, either hyperthyroidism or ophthalmopathy (not recorded which).

Here the CDR3 DNA reads TGTGCCAGCAGCTTACAGATGGGGCCCTACGAGCAGTACTTC. Translation: CASSLQMGPYEQYF. The chain employs TRBV7-9 and TRBJ2-7, with a tentative D call TRBD1 (5 bases). The germline V gene has CDR1 SEHNR and CDR2 FQNEAQ (reference sequence). The length of the CDR3 is 14 residues. Trimming removed 2 bases at V and 2 bases at J, with 10 bases between.

This clonotype was observed many times. The chain joins TRBV24-1 to TRBJ2-5, with D perhaps given as TRBD1 or TRBD2 (5 bases each). The CDR3 is made up of 16 amino acids. Trimming left V 3 bases short and J 1 base short, with 14 bases between. CDR1 and CDR2 from the germline V gene are KGHDR and SFDVKD. The CDR3 nucleotides are TGTGCCACCAGTGATCCTACAGGAGCGGCCCAAGAGACCCAGTACTTC. As protein: CATSDPTGAAQETQYF.

This clonotype was detected only a few times. The chain uses TRBV4-1 and TRBJ1-4; 8 nucleotides line up with TRBD1. Per the germline V gene, CDR1 is MGHRA and CDR2 is YSYEKL. The CDR3 has 14 amino acids. V shed 6 bases, J shed 2 bases, and the junction held 2 bases outside the gene matches. This CDR3 reads CASRRQGTNEKLFF. CDR3 in DNA: TGCGCCAGCAGAAGACAGGGGACTAATGAAAAACTGTTTTTT.

The rearrangement joins TRBV19 to TRBJ2-6; 12 nucleotides match TRBD2. This CDR3 has 16 residues. Looked up from germline, CDR1 is LNHDA and CDR2 is SQIVND (reference sequence). V lost 5 bases to trimming and J lost 7 bases; unmatched junction nucleotides: 6. CDR3 nucleotides: TGTGCCAGTAGTCTCCTCGGACTAGCGGGAGCCAACGTCCTGACTTTC. It encodes CASSLLGLAGANVLTF.

This clonotype was found many times. The chain uses TRBV5-1 and TRBJ2-5; 8 positions match TRBD1. Germline CDR1 reads SGHRS; CDR2 reads YFSETQ. With V trimmed by 5 bases and J by 5 bases, 8 bases remained unmatched. CDR3 length equals 14 residues. The CDR3 loop is CASSRGQGVETQYF. CDR3 sequence (DNA): TGCGCCAGCAGTCGAGGACAGGGTGTCGAGACCCAGTACTTC.

CDR3 residues: CASSLQGVGETQYF. CDR3 in DNA: TGTGCCAGCAGTTTGCAGGGGGTAGGAGAGACCCAGTACTTC. This chain joins TRBV6-5 and TRBJ2-5, with 7 bases matching TRBD1. In germline, CDR1 is MNHEY, CDR2 SVGAGI. J gave up 4 bases and V 4 bases, and 6 bases lay outside the gene matches. The length of the CDR3 is 14 residues.

This chain connects TRBV2 to TRBJ1-2, with a possible D match to TRBD1 (6 bases). The V gene's germline CDR1 is SNHLY and CDR2 FYNNEI. Trimming removed 1 base at V and 4 bases at J, with 10 bases between. CDR3 size: 14 residues. The CDR3 region has the DNA TGTGCCAGCAGTGAAGGACAGGATTTCTATGGCTACACCTTC. Encoded protein: CASSEGQDFYGYTF.

At least ten counts were recorded for this clonotype. The chain recombines TRBV4-1 with TRBJ2-7; D is possibly TRBD2 (6 bases). CDR1 is MGHRA and CDR2 is YSYEKL in the germline V gene. This CDR3 comprises 17 residues. The V and J ends lost 7 bases and 1 base respectively, with 23 bases between them. DNA of the CDR3: TGCGCCAGCACTCCGTATAAAGGGGTGGGGAGGTCCTACGAGCAGTACTTC. It codes for CASTPYKGVGRSYEQYF.

This clonotype appeared many times. The chain links TRBV6-5 to TRBJ1-2; no reliable D call. This CDR3 contains 14 residues. The germline V gene encodes CDR1 MNHEY and CDR2 SVGAGI. Trimming left V 0 bases short and J 2 bases short, with 7 bases between. The CDR3 DNA follows: TGTGCCAGCAGTTACTCTAATCCGAACTATGGCTACACCTTC. The encoded protein is CASSYSNPNYGYTF.

This clonotype was seen more than once but under ten times. The gene calls are TRBV19 and TRBJ1-5, with TRBD1 matching over 8 bases. Trimming at V came to 3 bases and at J to 7 bases, leaving 8 bases not matched to a gene. CDR1 LNHDA and CDR2 SQIVND come from the germline V gene (reference sequence). The CDR3 covers 15 residues. The CDR3 sequence: CASSITGQGQQPQHF. Written as DNA, the CDR3 is TGTGCCAGTAGTATCACCGGACAGGGACAACAGCCCCAGCATTTT.

The rearrangement links TRBV7-9 to TRBJ2-7, with D tentatively TRBD1 (5 bases). The ends were cut back, 5 bases at V and 1 base at J, with 15 bases in the middle. CDR1 is SEHNR and CDR2 is FQNEAQ in the germline V gene (reference sequence). This CDR3 comprises 15 residues. This CDR3 reads CASSGQDSRSYEQYF. For the CDR3, the DNA is TGTGCCAGCAGCGGACAAGACAGTCGATCCTACGAGCAGTACTTC.

Regarding this clonotype: A much larger clone lies a single base off, so this may be a read error. The J gene is TRBJ1-5, the V gene TRBV6-1; a possible D gene is TRBD1 (5 bases). The CDR3 covers 12 residues. Germline CDR1 reads MNHNS; CDR2 reads SASEGT. The germline V and J ends were trimmed by 0 bases and 15 bases, with 12 bases remaining between them. Here the CDR3 DNA reads TGTGCCAGCAGTGAAGCATTTGGGACCCGGCATTTT. It translates to CASSEAFGTRHF.

As for this clonotype: One end of the junction does not line up with germline, which may come from a read error. V usage is TRBV6-1 and J usage is TRBJ1-1, with a weak D call TRBD1 (6 bases). This CDR3 region has 15 residues. Germline values: CDR1 MNHNS, CDR2 SASEGT. The CDR3 loop reads CAISDYSRGLTEAFF. The CDR3 nucleotides are TGTGCCATCAGTGATTACAGCAGGGGACTCACGGAAGCTTTCTTT.

The chain combines TRBV7-9 with TRBJ1-2, with no clear D. The CDR3 runs to 14 residues. V was shortened by 3 bases and J by 12 bases, with 20 bases between the two germline ends. Germline CDR1 reads SEHNR; CDR2 reads FQNEAQ (reference sequence). Here the CDR3 reads CASSFETVQVGNTF. As DNA, the CDR3 is TGTGCCAGCAGCTTCGAGACGGTCCAAGTTGGAAACACCTTC.

This clonotype was observed at least ten times. V usage is TRBV6-1 and J usage is TRBJ1-2; 8 nucleotides align to TRBD1. V shed 6 bases, J shed 4 bases, and the junction held 7 bases outside the gene matches. The CDR3 covers 14 residues. Germline V lookup: CDR1 MNHNS, CDR2 SASEGT. CDR3 nucleotide sequence: TGTGCCAGCAGGGCCGGGACAGGCCCCTATGGCTACACCTTC. Its translation: CASRAGTGPYGYTF.

This chain uses TRBV2 with TRBJ2-5; possible D gene TRBD1, 6 bases. Deletions cut 4 bases from V and 1 base from J, with 10 bases between. The CDR3 spans 14 residues. Germline assignment: CDR1 SNHLY and CDR2 FYNNEI. The CDR3 DNA reads as TGTGCCAGCAGTGCGGTACAGGGCCAAGAGACCCAGTACTTC. Its translation is CASSAVQGQETQYF.

This clonotype was seen at least ten times. V gene TRBV19 combines with J gene TRBJ1-1; 7 bases agree with TRBD1. The germline V gene encodes CDR1 LNHDA and CDR2 SQIVND (reference sequence). J was trimmed by 0 bases and V by 7 bases; bases with no gene match: 5. The CDR3 is 14 residues long. CDR3 protein: CASTDRVVNTEAFF. DNA for the CDR3: TGTGCCAGTACCGACAGGGTTGTGAACACTGAAGCTTTCTTT. The variable domain in full, with the rest retrieved from reference TRBV19 and TRBJ1-1, is DGGITQSPKYLFRKEGQNVTLSCEQNLNHDAMYWYRQDPGQGLRLIYYSQIVNDFQKGDIAEGYSVSREKKESFPLTVTSAQKNPTAFYLCASTDRVVNTEAFFGQGTRLTVV.

This clonotype was seen many times. The chain uses TRBV20-1 and TRBJ1-3; unclear D gene. V lost 2 bases, J lost 0 bases, and 20 bases lay in between. The CDR3 has 18 residues. CDR1 DFQATT and CDR2 SNEGSKA come from the germline V gene (reference sequence). The CDR3 here is CSARRLSGAGLSGNTIYF. CDR3 bases: TGCAGTGCTAGACGCTTGTCAGGCGCCGGTCTCTCTGGAAACACCATATATTTT.

As for this clonotype: Just one base apart from a much larger clone, this may be a read error. The rearrangement links TRBV5-8 to TRBJ2-2, with D tentatively TRBD2 (6 bases). Looked up from germline, CDR1 is SGHTS and CDR2 is YDEGEE. This CDR3 comprises 15 residues. The CDR3 reads CASSLEGSGTGGLFF. The CDR3 nucleotides read TGTGCCAGCAGCTTGGAGGGAAGTGGGACCGGGGGGCTGTTTTTT.

A few counts support this clonotype. V usage is TRBV2 and J usage is TRBJ1-1; D unclear. V lost 6 bases and J 3 bases, leaving 11 bases between the germline ends. Germline CDR1 SNHLY, CDR2 FYNNEI. CDR3 length: 13 amino acids. CDR3 bases: TGTGCCAGCAGGGCCCGAAGGGACACTGAAGCTTTCTTT. Translation: CASRARRDTEAFF.

This clonotype was found many times. The chain uses TRBV2 and TRBJ2-7; 7 positions agree with TRBD1. The V gene's germline CDR1 is SNHLY and CDR2 FYNNEI. The CDR3 spans 14 residues. V gave up 6 bases and J gave up 2 bases; unmatched junction bases: 7. CDR3 DNA: TGTGCCAGCAGCGGACAGGTCCTCACCTACGAGCAGTACTTC. Protein product: CASSGQVLTYEQYF.

This clonotype was recorded at least ten times. J is TRBJ2-5 and V is TRBV12-3 or TRBV12-4; 7 nucleotides match TRBD1. The CDR3 sequence is 14 residues long. V trimming: 6 bases; J trimming: 3 bases; junction bases outside the gene matches: 7. Written as DNA, the CDR3 is TGTGCCAGCAGCCTACCCGGGACAGAAGAGACCCAGTACTTC. It codes for CASSLPGTEETQYF.

This clonotype was counted ten times or more. The rearrangement joins TRBV12-3 or TRBV12-4 to TRBJ2-6; D remains ambiguous. The CDR3 contains 14 residues. V shed 1 base and J shed 2 bases, with 3 bases lying between them. CDR3 sequence: CASSLDTGANVLTF. Here the CDR3 DNA reads TGTGCCAGCAGTTTAGACACTGGGGCCAACGTCCTGACTTTC.

This clonotype was seen at least ten times. V gene TRBV19 combines with J gene TRBJ2-7; 12 bases are shared with TRBD2. Germline V gene data show CDR1 as LNHDA and CDR2 as SQIVND (reference sequence). The CDR3 consists of 14 residues. V shed 7 bases, J shed 4 bases, and the junction held 5 bases outside the gene matches. The chain's CDR3 is CASTLTSGSYEQYF. CDR3 nucleotides: TGTGCCAGTACCCTGACTAGCGGGAGTTACGAGCAGTACTTC.

This rearrangement joins TRBV14 to TRBJ1-5; D gene uncertain. Germline V CDR1 and CDR2: SGHDN, FVKESK. The CDR3 totals 14 residues. V lost 3 bases and J lost 5, with 11 bases in between. This CDR3 is CASSQTLVDQPQHF. The CDR3 DNA is TGTGCCAGCAGCCAGACACTGGTCGATCAGCCCCAGCATTTT.

V and J are TRBV10-2 and TRBJ2-7; a possible D gene is TRBD1 (5 bases). Trimming took 6 bases from V and 3 from J, leaving 12 bases between them. Germline CDR1 reads WSHSY; CDR2 reads SAAADI. CDR3 size: 13 residues. The chain's CDR3 is CASRPTDRYEQYF. In DNA form, the CDR3 reads TGCGCCAGCAGGCCGACAGACCGCTACGAGCAGTACTTC.

This clonotype occurred many times. V gene TRBV12-3 or TRBV12-4 combines with J gene TRBJ1-2; 9 bases agree with TRBD1. The CDR3 runs 16 residues. Trimming at V came to 3 bases and at J to 10 bases, leaving 15 bases not matched to a gene. The CDR3 nucleotides read TGTGCCAGCAGTTTCCTACCCGCCGGGACAGGGTTTGACTACACCTTC. Amino acid sequence: CASSFLPAGTGFDYTF.

With respect to this clonotype: A much bigger clone sits one base away, suggesting this may be a read error. The V and J genes are TRBV5-5 and TRBJ1-2; no reliable D call. The CDR3 is 15 amino acids. V was pared by 4 bases and J by 6 bases, with 19 bases between. CDR1 is SGHKS, CDR2 YYEKEE, per germline (reference sequence). DNA for the CDR3: TGTGCCAGCAGCAATCCCTTGGGGAGGAACCATGGCTACACCTTC. Its protein is CASSNPLGRNHGYTF.

This clonotype was seen only once. This chain joins TRBV7-9 and TRBJ1-1, with a tentative D call TRBD1 (6 bases). V gave up 6 bases and J gave up 5 bases, with 16 bases separating them. The germline CDR1 and CDR2 sequences are SEHNR and FQNEAQ (reference sequence). This CDR3 is built from 14 residues. CDR3 residues: CASRSTGTWTEAFF. The CDR3 DNA follows: TGTGCCAGCAGATCGACGGGGACATGGACTGAAGCTTTCTTT.